The present TCR beta chain was sequenced within a study of OX40 agonist ivuxolimab in advanced cancers. This CDR3 comprises 14 residues. With 5 bases removed from V and 1 base from J, the gap between germline ends came to 11 bases. Per the germline V gene, CDR1 is MNHEY and CDR2 is SMNVEV (reference sequence). Clones were sequenced by immunoSEQ multiplex PCR, and TCRdb holds only the in-frame ones, with some missing. The table has 22,000 or so clones, 75% to 85% seen once. Sequencing was performed on CD4+ or CD8+ T cells sorted from blood, taken in a trial of the OX40 agonist ivuxolimab. The chain links TRBV27 to TRBJ2-5; D possibly corresponds to TRBD1 (6 bases). The TCR comes from an adult with an advanced solid tumor such as melanoma, head and neck, liver or kidney cancer. In DNA, the CDR3 is TGTGCCAGCAGTCTAACAGGGAGCCAAGAGACCCAGTACTTC. Its translation: CASSLTGSQETQYF.